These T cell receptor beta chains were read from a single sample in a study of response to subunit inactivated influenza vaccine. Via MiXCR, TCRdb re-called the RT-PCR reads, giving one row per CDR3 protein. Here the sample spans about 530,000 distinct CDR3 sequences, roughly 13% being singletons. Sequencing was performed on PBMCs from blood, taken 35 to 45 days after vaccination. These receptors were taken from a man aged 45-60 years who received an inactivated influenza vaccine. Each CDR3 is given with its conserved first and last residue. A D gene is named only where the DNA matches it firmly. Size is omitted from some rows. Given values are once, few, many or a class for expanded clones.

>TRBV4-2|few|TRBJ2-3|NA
CASSQGPGQVSGVYTDTQYF
TGTGCCAGCAGCCAAGGGCCGGGACAGGTTAGCGGGGTCTACACAGATACGCAGTATTTT
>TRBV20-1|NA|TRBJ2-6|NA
CSARGGGALSSGANVLTF
TGCAGTGCTAGAGGGGGCGGGGCACTAAGCTCTGGGGCCAACGTCCTGACTTTC
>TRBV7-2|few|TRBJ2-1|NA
CASTPGPSSGEQFF
TGTGCCAGCACCCCGGGACCTTCCTCGGGTGAGCAGTTCTTC
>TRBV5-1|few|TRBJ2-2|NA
CASSGDNSGELFF
TGCGCCAGCAGCGGGGACAATTCCGGGGAGCTGTTTTTT
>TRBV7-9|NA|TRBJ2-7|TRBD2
CASGSRAGAFYEQYF
TGTGCCAGCGGGAGTAGGGCGGGAGCTTTCTACGAGCAGTACTTC
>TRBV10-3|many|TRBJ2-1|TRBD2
CAISEGESGSYNEQFF
TGTGCCATCAGTGAAGGTGAGAGCGGGAGTTACAATGAGCAGTTCTTC
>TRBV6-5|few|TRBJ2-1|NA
CASSYSKGNEQFF
TGTGCCAGCAGTTACTCGAAGGGAAATGAGCAGTTCTTC
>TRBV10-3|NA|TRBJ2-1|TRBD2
CAISESQGTSGLNEQFF
TGTGCCATCAGTGAGTCCCAAGGGACTAGCGGACTGAATGAGCAGTTCTTC
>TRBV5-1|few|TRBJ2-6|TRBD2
CASSMGGFIAGRSGANVLTF
TGCGCCAGCAGCATGGGGGGGTTTATCGCGGGGCGCTCTGGGGCCAACGTCCTGACTTTC
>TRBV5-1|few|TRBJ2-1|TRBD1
CASSLGQGYEQFF
TGCGCCAGCAGCCTAGGACAGGGATATGAGCAGTTCTTC
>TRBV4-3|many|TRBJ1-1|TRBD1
CASSLIGQGRTEAFF
TGCGCCAGCAGCCTCATAGGACAGGGGAGGACTGAAGCTTTCTTT
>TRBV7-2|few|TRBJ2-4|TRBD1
CASSLPGGATKNIQYF
TGTGCCAGCAGTCTACCAGGGGGCGCGACCAAAAACATTCAGTACTTC
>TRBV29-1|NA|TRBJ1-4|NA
CSVEDLVQICEKLFF
TGCAGCGTTGAAGATCTCGTACAGATTTGTGAAAAACTGTTTTTT
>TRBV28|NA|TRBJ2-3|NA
CASSFWAGDTQYF
TGTGCCAGCAGTTTCTGGGCAGGGGATACGCAGTATTTT
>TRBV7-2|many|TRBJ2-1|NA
CASSYGSEQFF
TGTGCCAGCAGCTACGGAAGTGAGCAGTTCTTC
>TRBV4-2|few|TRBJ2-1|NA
CASSQDLRGISYNEQFF
TGTGCCAGCAGCCAAGATCTCCGGGGTATCTCCTACAATGAGCAGTTCTTC
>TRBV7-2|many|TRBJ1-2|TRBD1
CASSPQGANYGYTF
TGTGCCAGCAGCCCACAGGGGGCTAACTATGGCTACACCTTC
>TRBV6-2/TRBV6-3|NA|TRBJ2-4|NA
CASSYRSGTIQYF
TGTGCCAGCAGTTACCGTTCAGGGACCATTCAGTACTTC
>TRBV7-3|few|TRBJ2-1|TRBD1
CASSPTGTGLNEQFF
TGTGCCAGCAGCCCGACCGGGACAGGGTTGAATGAGCAGTTCTTC
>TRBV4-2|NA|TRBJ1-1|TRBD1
CASSQVGTAEAFF
TGTGCCAGCAGCCAAGTAGGGACAGCTGAAGCTTTCTTT
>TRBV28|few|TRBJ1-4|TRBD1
CASTLRKGAGEKLFF
TGTGCCAGCACCCTCCGCAAGGGGGCGGGTGAAAAACTGTTTTTT
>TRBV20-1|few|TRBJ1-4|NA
CSARAGGGSNEKLFF
TGCAGTGCTAGAGCTGGGGGTGGATCTAATGAAAAACTGTTTTTT
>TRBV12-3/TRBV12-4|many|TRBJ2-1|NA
CASSVAASSYNEQFF
TGTGCCAGTAGCGTAGCGGCCAGCTCCTACAATGAGCAGTTCTTC
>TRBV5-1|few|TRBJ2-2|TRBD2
CASSVTSGRPPGELFF
TGCGCCAGCAGCGTAACTAGCGGGAGGCCCCCCGGGGAGCTGTTTTTT
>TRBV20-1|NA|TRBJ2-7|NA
CSARLIGTRNLYEQYF
TGCAGTGCTAGGTTAATTGGGACACGGAACCTCTACGAGCAGTACTTC
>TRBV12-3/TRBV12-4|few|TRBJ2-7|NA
CASSPVGGDEQYF
TGTGCCAGCAGTCCGGTGGGGGGCGACGAGCAGTACTTC
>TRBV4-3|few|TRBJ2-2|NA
CASSQDRPENTGELFF
TGCGCCAGCAGCCAAGATCGACCCGAGAACACCGGGGAGCTGTTTTTT
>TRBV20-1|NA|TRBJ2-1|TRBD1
CSARDYSGTGDNEQFF
TGCAGTGCTAGAGATTACTCCGGGACAGGGGACAATGAGCAGTTCTTC
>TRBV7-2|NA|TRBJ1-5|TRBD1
CASSLPGTVNQPQHF
TGTGCCAGCAGCTTACCAGGGACAGTCAATCAGCCCCAGCATTTT
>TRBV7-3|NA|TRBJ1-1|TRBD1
CASSSGTGSNTEAFF
TGTGCCAGCAGCTCAGGGACAGGGTCGAACACTGAAGCTTTCTTT
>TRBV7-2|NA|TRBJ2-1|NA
CASSLGTHLNEQFF
TGTGCCAGCAGCTTAGGAACCCATCTCAATGAGCAGTTCTTC
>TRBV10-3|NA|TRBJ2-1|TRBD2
CAMGTSGGHEQFF
TGTGCCATGGGGACTAGCGGGGGCCATGAGCAGTTCTTC
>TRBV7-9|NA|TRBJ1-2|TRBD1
CASSSGTGSEGYGYTF
TGTGCCAGCAGCTCCGGGACAGGGAGTGAGGGGTATGGCTACACCTTC
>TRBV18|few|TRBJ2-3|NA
CASSPPFQVVPDTQYF
TGTGCCAGCTCACCACCCTTTCAGGTGGTACCAGATACGCAGTATTTT
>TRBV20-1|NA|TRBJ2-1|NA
CSAYSEGTDNEQFF
TGCAGTGCTTATTCGGAAGGGACCGACAATGAGCAGTTCTTC
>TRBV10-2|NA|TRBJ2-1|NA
CASSGPGLDNEQFF
TGCGCCAGCAGTGGTCCGGGTTTGGACAATGAGCAGTTCTTC
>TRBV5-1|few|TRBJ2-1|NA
CASSLMLEGLYNEQFF
TGCGCCAGCAGCTTGATGCTGGAGGGTCTCTACAATGAGCAGTTCTTC
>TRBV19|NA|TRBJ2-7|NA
CASSIGQHSYEQYF
TGTGCCAGTAGTATAGGTCAACATTCCTACGAGCAGTACTTC
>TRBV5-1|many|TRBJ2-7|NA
CASKAGAYEQYF
TGCGCCAGCAAGGCAGGGGCCTACGAGCAGTACTTC
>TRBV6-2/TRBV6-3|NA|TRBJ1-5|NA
CASSIEGYSNQPQHF
TGTGCCAGCAGTATAGAGGGGTATAGCAATCAGCCCCAGCATTTT
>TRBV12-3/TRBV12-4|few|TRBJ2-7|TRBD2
CASSWSGRSYEQYF
TGTGCCAGCAGTTGGAGCGGGAGATCCTACGAGCAGTACTTC
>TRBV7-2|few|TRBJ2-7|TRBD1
CASIADRVGHEQYF
TGTGCCAGCATCGCGGACAGGGTAGGGCACGAGCAGTACTTC
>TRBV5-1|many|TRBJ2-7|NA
CASSLTNSYEQYF
TGTGCCAGCAGCCTGACAAATTCCTACGAGCAGTACTTC